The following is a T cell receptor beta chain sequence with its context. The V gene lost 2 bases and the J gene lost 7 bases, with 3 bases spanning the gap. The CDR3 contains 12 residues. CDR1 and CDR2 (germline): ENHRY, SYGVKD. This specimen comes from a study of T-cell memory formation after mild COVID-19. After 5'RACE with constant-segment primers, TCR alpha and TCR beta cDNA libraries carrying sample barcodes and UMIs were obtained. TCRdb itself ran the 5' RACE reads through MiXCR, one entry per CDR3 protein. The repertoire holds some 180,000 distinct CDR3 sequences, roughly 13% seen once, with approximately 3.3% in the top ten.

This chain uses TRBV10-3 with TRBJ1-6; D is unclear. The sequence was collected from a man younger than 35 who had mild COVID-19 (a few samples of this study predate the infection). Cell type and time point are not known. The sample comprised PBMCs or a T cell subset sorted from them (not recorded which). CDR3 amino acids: CAISEENSPLHF. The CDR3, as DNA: TGTGCCATCAGTGAGGAAAATTCACCCCTCCACTTT.